The entry below describes one T cell receptor beta chain. Its antigen is not identified. TCR beta libraries were built from RNA through three nested multiplex PCR rounds using modified ARM-PCR. TCRB cDNA was made from around 0.48 ug total RNA. TCRdb reprocessed the multiplex PCR reads via MiXCR and lists one record per CDR3 protein. The data show 15,000 or so distinct CDR3 sequences, roughly 71% seen once. The data originate from a study of tumor-infiltrating lymphocytes in glioblastoma multiforme. Deletions cut 4 bases from V and 2 bases from J, with 8 bases between. CDR3 length equals 12 residues. Germline lookup yields CDR1 DFQATT and CDR2 SNEGSKA (reference sequence). General study points: Only one glioblastoma patient had TCR and mutation analysis.

The chain has TRBV20-1 and TRBJ1-2; possibly TRBD1 for D (5 bases). The sequenced sample was brain tumor tissue. The receptor's source is a male donor with glioblastoma. For the CDR3, the DNA is TGCAGTGCTATACAGGTCAACTATGGCTACACCTTC. Translated: CSAIQVNYGYTF.